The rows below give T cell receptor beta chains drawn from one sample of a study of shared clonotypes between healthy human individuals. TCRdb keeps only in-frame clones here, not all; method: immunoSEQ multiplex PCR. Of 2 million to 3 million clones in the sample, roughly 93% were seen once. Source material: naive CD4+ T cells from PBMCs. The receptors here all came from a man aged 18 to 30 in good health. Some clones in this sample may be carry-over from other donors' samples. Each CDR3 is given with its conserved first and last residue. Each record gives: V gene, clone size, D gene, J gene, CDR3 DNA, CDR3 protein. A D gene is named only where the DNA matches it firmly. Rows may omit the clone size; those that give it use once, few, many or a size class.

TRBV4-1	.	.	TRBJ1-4	TGCGCCAGCAGCCTTGAAGGTGAAAAACTGTTTTTT	CASSLEGEKLFF
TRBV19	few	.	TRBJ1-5	TGTGCCAGTCACCGGGACGGATGGGGCAATCAGCCCCAGCATTTT	CASHRDGWGNQPQHF
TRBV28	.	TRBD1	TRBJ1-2	TGTGCCAGCAGTTTAGAGACAGGGACGCTGGGAGGCTACACCTTC	CASSLETGTLGGYTF
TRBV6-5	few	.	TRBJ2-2	TGTGCCAGCAGCAGGTCCCGGTTGAGCGGGGAGCTGTTTTTT	CASSRSRLSGELFF
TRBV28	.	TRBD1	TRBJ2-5	TGTGCCAGCAGTCCGAGGACAGGGGGAGGGAGAGAGACCCAGTACTTC	CASSPRTGGGRETQYF
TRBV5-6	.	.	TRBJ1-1	TGTGCCAGCAGCTTCGACAGAAAGAACACTGAAGCTTTCTTT	CASSFDRKNTEAFF
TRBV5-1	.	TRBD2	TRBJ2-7	TGCGCCAGCAGCTTGCCAGCGGGAGGTTTGGAGCAGTACTTC	CASSLPAGGLEQYF
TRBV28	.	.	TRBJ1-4	TGTGCCAGCAGCCATTCTCTTAATGAAAAACTGTTTTTT	CASSHSLNEKLFF
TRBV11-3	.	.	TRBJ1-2	TGTGCCAGGCGACTCCCATTGACAACAGCTAACTATGGCTACACCTTC	CARRLPLTTANYGYTF
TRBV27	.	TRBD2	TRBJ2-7	TGTGCCAGCAGGCAAGGGACTAGCGGCTCCTACGAGCAGTACTTC	CASRQGTSGSYEQYF
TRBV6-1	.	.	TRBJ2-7	TGTGCCAGCAGTGAACCCATATTCACCTCCTACGAGCAGTACTTC	CASSEPIFTSYEQYF
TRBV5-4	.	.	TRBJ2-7	TGTGCCAGCAGCTTGGCCGGGGCGGGCTCCTACGAGCAGTACTTC	CASSLAGAGSYEQYF
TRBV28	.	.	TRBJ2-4	TGTGCCAGCGTGGAGGGGGGAGCTGCAAACATTCAGTACTTC	CASVEGGAANIQYF
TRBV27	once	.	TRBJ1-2	TGTGCCAGCAGTTTGACGACGAGCGGAGGCGTCTACGGCTACACCTTC	CASSLTTSGGVYGYTF
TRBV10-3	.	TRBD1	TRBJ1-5	TGTGCCACCCAACAGGGGAATCAGCCCCAGCATTTT	CATQQGNQPQHF
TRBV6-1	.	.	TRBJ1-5	TGTGCCAGCAGTGAAGCGCTTCGTCAGCCCCAGCATTTT	CASSEALRQPQHF
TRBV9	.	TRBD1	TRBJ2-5	TGTGCCAGCAGCGTAGTTGGGACAGGGGAAGAGACCCAGTACTTC	CASSVVGTGEETQYF
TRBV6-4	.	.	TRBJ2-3	TGTGCCAGCAGTGCCAGGGGAGCCGGCACAGATACGCAGTATTTT	CASSARGAGTDTQYF
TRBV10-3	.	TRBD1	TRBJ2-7	TGTGCCGCTCGGGACAGGCCAGGTAGCGAGCAGTACTTC	CAARDRPGSEQYF
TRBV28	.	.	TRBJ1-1	TGTGCCAGCAGTTTGTATGGGCAGGGGTCCCTGAACACTGAAGCTTTCTTT	CASSLYGQGSLNTEAFF
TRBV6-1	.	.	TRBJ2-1	TGTGCCAGCAGGAACAACGAGCGGCTCGGTGAGCAGTTCTTC	CASRNNERLGEQFF
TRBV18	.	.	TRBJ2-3	TGTGCCAGCTCAATTAGCACAGATACGCAGTATTTT	CASSISTDTQYF
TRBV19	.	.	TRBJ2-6	TGTGCCACACGTTCAGGGACACTGACCTCTGGGGCCAACGTCCTGACTTTC	CATRSGTLTSGANVLTF
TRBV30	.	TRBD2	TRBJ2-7	TGTGCCTGGAGTGGCTACTCGGGGCTAGCGGCTACCTACGAGCAGTACTTC	CAWSGYSGLAATYEQYF
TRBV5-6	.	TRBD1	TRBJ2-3	TGTGCCAGCAGCTTCCGGGACAGGGGGAGGGAAGATACGCAGTATTTT	CASSFRDRGREDTQYF
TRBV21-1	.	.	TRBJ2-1	TGTGCCAGCAGCAACAAAGAAAACAGGACTGAGCAGTTCTTC	CASSNKENRTEQFF
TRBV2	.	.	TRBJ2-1	TGTGCCAGCAGTGATTTTCAGGTTGTTACCTCCTACAATGAGCAGTTCTTC	CASSDFQVVTSYNEQFF
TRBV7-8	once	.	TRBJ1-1	TGTGCCAGCAGCCGTGGGGGCGGGGACACTGAAGCTTTCTTT	CASSRGGGDTEAFF
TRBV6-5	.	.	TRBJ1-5	TGTGCCAGCAGTCAAACGGAGGATCAGCCCCAGCATTTT	CASSQTEDQPQHF
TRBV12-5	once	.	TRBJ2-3	TGTGCTAGTGGTTTAGGGGGAGATACGCAGTATTTT	CASGLGGDTQYF
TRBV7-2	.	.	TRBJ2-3	TGTGCCAGCAGCTTAGGCCCCCAGAGGGATACGCAGTATTTT	CASSLGPQRDTQYF
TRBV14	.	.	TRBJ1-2	TGTGCCAGCAGCCAAGTGGTTGGGGAGTATGGCTACACCTTC	CASSQVVGEYGYTF
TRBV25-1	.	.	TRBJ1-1	TGTGCCAGCAGTGAATATGGGGACACTGAAGCTTTCTTT	CASSEYGDTEAFF
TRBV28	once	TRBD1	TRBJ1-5	TGTGCCAGCAGTAGGGGGCCGAATCAGCCCCAGCATTTT	CASSRGPNQPQHF
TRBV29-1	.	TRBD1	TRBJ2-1	TGCAGCGCCCGGAGTGCCGGGACAGGCCACAATGAGCAGTTCTTC	CSARSAGTGHNEQFF
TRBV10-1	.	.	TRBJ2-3	TGCGCCAGCAGTGAGTCGACCCGCACAGATACGCAGTATTTT	CASSESTRTDTQYF
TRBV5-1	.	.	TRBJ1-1	TGCGCCAGCAGCTTAATTGGAGGGACAACCCGGGACACTGAAGCTTTCTTT	CASSLIGGTTRDTEAFF
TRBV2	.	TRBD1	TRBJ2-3	TGTGCCAGCAGCGGGGACAGGGGCACAGATACGCAGTATTTT	CASSGDRGTDTQYF
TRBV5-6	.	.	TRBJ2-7	TGTGCCAGCAGCCCGGGTCAGGGTGCCCCCTACGAGCAGTACTTC	CASSPGQGAPYEQYF
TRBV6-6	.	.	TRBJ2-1	TGTGCCAGCAGTTATAGGAGAGGCCCCTACAATGAGCAGTTCTTC	CASSYRRGPYNEQFF
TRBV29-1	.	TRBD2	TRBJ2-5	TGCAGCGTCGTTACTAGCGGGAGTGAGACCCAGTACTTC	CSVVTSGSETQYF
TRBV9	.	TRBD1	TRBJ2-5	TGTGCCAGCAGCGTAGGGGACAGCCCGGAGACCCAGTACTTC	CASSVGDSPETQYF